The following is a TCR beta chain sequence with its context. This record comes from a study of blood T cell repertoires in COVID-19. Across the whole study: Spain, Italy and the United States supplied samples that represented acute and convalescent COVID-19.

The data were produced by immunoSEQ multiplex PCR, yet TCRdb's version contains in-frame clones alone and is incomplete. The sample carries approximately 300,000 clones, 70% to 90% recorded once. The V gene's germline CDR1 is SGHTA and CDR2 FQGNSA. The CDR3 is 15 amino acids. Trimming took off 5 bases at V and 0 bases at J, with 13 bases between the two ends. The sample taken for sequencing was peripheral blood. V is TRBV7-2 and J is TRBJ1-1; D gene uncertain. The TCR comes from a woman in her forties or fifties with active or convalescent COVID-19. DNA for the CDR3: TGTGCCAGCAGCGTCCCAGGATTTTTGAACACTGAAGCTTTCTTT. Translated: CASSVPGFLNTEAFF.